Below are 22 T cell receptor beta chains sequenced from a single sample in a study of T-cell reconstitution after alpha-beta-depleted transplantation in children. Preparation of the TCRbeta library was carried out with unique molecular identifiers. TCRdb reprocessed the PCR reads with MiXCR, giving one entry per CDR3 protein. The sample consists of 300,000 to 350,000 distinct CDR3 sequences, roughly 16% of them appearing once. Sequencing used PBMCs, mostly from graft donor cells, obtained 360 days after TCRalphabeta/CD19-depleted stem cell transplant. Receptors were obtained from a male patient between 2 and 15 years old who had a stem cell transplant for acute lymphoblastic leukemia, so the T cells may come from the graft donor.

The chain is built from TRBV27 and TRBJ2-5; TRBD1 or TRBD2 may be the D gene (5 bases each). The CDR3 totals 15 residues. CDR1 MNHEY and CDR2 SMNVEV come from the germline V gene (reference sequence). Trimming took 5 bases from V and 5 from J, leaving 18 bases between them. CDR3 sequence: CASSPWAGTIETQYF. The DNA of the CDR3 is TGTGCCAGCAGTCCCTGGGCCGGGACCATTGAGACCCAGTACTTC.

This clonotype was seen at least ten times. The gene calls are TRBV28 and TRBJ2-7; possibly TRBD1 for D (6 bases). V was cut by 2 bases and J by 1 base, with 12 bases left in between. CDR3 length: 15 residues. CDR1 and CDR2 from the germline V gene are MDHEN and SYDVKM. The CDR3 DNA reads as TGTGCCAGCAGTTTAAGCGGACAGCTTTCCTACGAGCAGTACTTC. This gives the protein CASSLSGQLSYEQYF.

The chain recombines TRBV7-9 with TRBJ2-1; D is possibly TRBD2 (6 bases). Trimming cost V 0 bases and J 4 bases, with 13 bases left between them. The germline gives CDR1 SEHNR, CDR2 FQNEAQ (reference sequence). The CDR3 has 16 amino acids. CDR3 protein: CASSLAAGIVYNEQFF. The CDR3, as DNA: TGTGCCAGCAGCTTAGCGGCGGGGATAGTGTACAATGAGCAGTTCTTC.

This clonotype occurred a few times. The V gene is TRBV6-2 or TRBV6-3, the J gene TRBJ1-1, with 8 positions matching TRBD1. J was trimmed by 5 bases and V by 0 bases; bases with no gene match: 5. Germline V gene sequence: CDR1 MNHEY, CDR2 SVGEGT. The CDR3 totals 15 residues. CDR3 coding DNA: TGTGCCAGCAGTTACTCGTCAGGGGGCGGAACTGAAGCTTTCTTT. Residues: CASSYSSGGGTEAFF.

The table lists this clonotype with many counts. The DNA of the CDR3 is TGTGCCAGCAGCGTACACCCTCAGATTAGCAGCTACGAGCAGTACTTC. Encoded protein: CASSVHPQISSYEQYF. The chain joins TRBV9 to TRBJ2-7; no firm D call. CDR1 is SGDLS, CDR2 YYNGEE, per germline. V lost 1 base to trimming and J lost 3 bases, with 17 bases between them. The CDR3 covers 16 residues.

This clonotype was seen only a few times. This chain uses TRBV12-3 or TRBV12-4 with TRBJ2-1; TRBD2 matches 16 bases. The CDR3 spans 19 residues. V lost 6 bases, J lost 4 bases, and 12 bases stayed unmatched. The CDR3: CASSLGLAGGKGSYNEQFF. In DNA, the CDR3 is TGTGCCAGCAGCCTGGGACTAGCGGGGGGGAAAGGATCGTACAATGAGCAGTTCTTC.

This clonotype was seen ten or more times. J is TRBJ2-2 and V is TRBV29-1; unclear D gene. The CDR3 spans 12 residues. Germline CDR1 reads SQVTM; CDR2 reads ANQGSEA. V lost 7 bases, J lost 5 bases, and 11 bases lay in between. DNA of the CDR3: TGCAGCGCCGTAAGGTGGACCGGGGAGCTGTTTTTT. Residues: CSAVRWTGELFF.

This chain joins TRBV20-1 and TRBJ2-3, with TRBD2 matching 8 bases. The CDR3 loop spans 14 amino acids. Losses at the gene ends were 3 bases for V and 5 bases for J; bases not matched to a gene: 7. In germline, CDR1 is DFQATT, CDR2 SNEGSKA (reference sequence). The CDR3 nucleotides are TGCAGTGCTAGTCGGGGGGGTCGCGGAGATACGCAGTATTTT. The encoded protein is CSASRGGRGDTQYF.

The J gene is TRBJ2-5, the V gene TRBV18; TRBD1 aligns across 9 bases. This CDR3 has 17 residues. The germline V gene encodes CDR1 KGHSH and CDR2 LQKENI. V lost 3 bases to trimming and J lost 4 bases; unmatched junction nucleotides: 12. The CDR3 region has the DNA TGTGCCAGCTCACCCTCCGGTGGTTCGACAGGGGGAGAGACCCAGTACTTC. It is translated as CASSPSGGSTGGETQYF.

V is TRBV16 and J is TRBJ1-1, with 8 positions matching TRBD1. The CDR3 runs to 15 residues. CDR1 and CDR2 from the germline V gene are KGHSY and FQNENV. V lost 5 bases to trimming and J lost 1 base; unmatched junction nucleotides: 6. The CDR3 DNA reads TGTGCCAGCAGCGCTGTACAGGGGGGGAACACTGAAGCTTTCTTT. Encoded protein: CASSAVQGGNTEAFF.

This clonotype was seen more than once but under ten times. The rearrangement links TRBV28 to TRBJ2-7; the D is unclear. Germline V CDR1 and CDR2: MDHEN, SYDVKM. The CDR3 covers 12 residues. Trimming cost V 6 bases and J 5 bases, with 11 bases left between them. The CDR3 bases are TGTGCCAGCAGAACTTTGGCGAACGAGCAGTACTTC. Translated: CASRTLANEQYF.

This clonotype was picked up a small number of times. This sequence joins TRBV7-9 and TRBJ1-6, with D perhaps TRBD1 (5 bases). The CDR3 extends over 16 amino acids. The V gene lost 2 bases and the J gene lost 11 bases, with 19 bases spanning the gap. Per the germline V gene, CDR1 is SEHNR and CDR2 is FQNEAQ (reference sequence). CDR3 DNA sequence: TGTGCCAGCAGCTTATCGGGGGGAGCTACTTTTACACCCCTCCACTTT. Translation: CASSLSGGATFTPLHF.

This clonotype was observed at least ten times. The chain carries TRBV7-6 and TRBJ2-7; 10 bases fit TRBD1. The CDR3 extends over 16 amino acids. The trim removed 5 bases at V and 3 bases at J, leaving 10 bases unmatched. CDR1 is SGHVS, CDR2 FNYEAQ, per germline. CDR3: CASSLRTGTGDYEQYF. CDR3 coding DNA: TGTGCCAGCAGCCTACGTACCGGGACAGGGGACTACGAGCAGTACTTC.

Regarding this clonotype: The junction shows a germline mismatch at one end, possibly a read error. The rearrangement links TRBV12-3 or TRBV12-4 to TRBJ2-5; 10 bases are shared with TRBD2. The CDR3 loop spans 18 amino acids. As DNA, the CDR3 is TGTACCAGCAGTTTCCCTACCCTGACTAGCGGGCAACAAGAGACCCAGTACTTC. Its protein product is CTSSFPTLTSGQQETQYF.

The V gene is TRBV7-6, the J gene TRBJ2-5; tentatively, D is TRBD2 (7 bases). The CDR3 is 15 amino acids. In germline, CDR1 is SGHVS, CDR2 FNYEAQ. V was shortened by 2 bases and J by 4 bases, with 14 bases between the two germline ends. The CDR3 loop reads CASSLFPRGGETQYF. CDR3 DNA: TGTGCCAGCAGCTTATTCCCTAGGGGGGGAGAGACCCAGTACTTC.

This clonotype has a count of ten or more. The chain recombines TRBV27 with TRBJ1-6; D is unclear. The CDR3 has 16 amino acids. Germline CDR1 MNHEY, CDR2 SMNVEV (reference sequence). The V and J ends lost 0 bases and 9 bases respectively, with 15 bases between them. CDR3 protein: CASSLSTGALASPLHF. The CDR3 nucleotides are TGTGCCAGCAGTTTATCGACGGGCGCATTGGCTTCACCCCTCCACTTT.

V is TRBV3-1 and J is TRBJ1-1; 8 nucleotides align to TRBD1. In germline, CDR1 is LGHDT, CDR2 YNNKEL (reference sequence). This CDR3 is built from 14 residues. Trimming took 1 base from V and 5 from J; bases not matched to a gene: 3. CDR3 DNA sequence: TGTGCCAGCAGCCAAGCTAGACAGGGGACTGAAGCTTTCTTT. This codes for CASSQARQGTEAFF.

J is TRBJ2-1 and V is TRBV4-3, with D possibly TRBD1 on 5 matching bases. Germline loops: CDR1 LGHNA, CDR2 YSLEER. There are 17 residues in the CDR3. Trimming removed 0 bases at V and 4 bases at J, with 16 bases between. This CDR3 is CASSQDSSRGAYNEQFF. CDR3 in DNA: TGCGCCAGCAGCCAAGATTCCTCAAGGGGCGCATACAATGAGCAGTTCTTC.

For the CDR3, the DNA is TGTGCCACCAGCAGTTCCGGGACATACGAGCAGTACTTC. Translating gives CATSSSGTYEQYF. This chain joins TRBV15 and TRBJ2-7, with D perhaps matching TRBD1 (6 bases). V dropped 3 bases and J dropped 4 bases, with 10 bases sitting between them. CDR1 and CDR2 (germline): LNHNV, YYDKDF (reference sequence). This CDR3 has 13 amino acids. Full variable domain (missing parts from reference TRBV15 and TRBJ2-7): DAMVIQNPRYQVTQFGKPVTLSCSQTLNHNVMYWYQQKSSQAPKLLFHYYDKDFNNEADTPDNFQSRRPNTSFCFLDIRSPGLGDTAMYLCATSSSGTYEQYFGPGTRLTVT.

There are many counts of this clonotype. Relative to the germline gene, one junction end is altered; a read error may explain this. The chain combines TRBV20-1 with TRBJ2-5; the D is unclear. Germline loops: CDR1 DFQATT, CDR2 SNEGSKA (reference sequence). The CDR3 runs to 11 residues. CDR3 coding DNA: TGCAGTGCTAGAAGACATTCGGATAAGGACTTC. Translation: CSARRHSDKDF.

The chain is built from TRBV11-2 and TRBJ2-5, with 7 bases that match TRBD1. With V trimmed by 2 bases and J by 3 bases, 18 bases remained unmatched. This CDR3 has 19 residues. Looked up from germline, CDR1 is SGHAT and CDR2 is FQNNGV. This chain's CDR3 is CASSLWGYGVTGTKETQYF. CDR3 nucleotides: TGTGCCAGCAGCTTATGGGGTTATGGGGTGACAGGGACAAAAGAGACCCAGTACTTC. The full variable domain, its missing parts supplied by reference TRBV11-2 and TRBJ2-5, is EAGVAQSPRYKIIEKRQSVAFWCNPISGHATLYWYQQILGQGPKLLIQFQNNGVVDDSQLPKDRFSAERLKGVDSTLKIQPAKLEDSAVYLCASSLWGYGVTGTKETQYFGPGTRLLVL.

This sequence joins TRBV6-2 or TRBV6-3 and TRBJ2-4, with D tentatively TRBD2 (5 bases). V gave up 2 bases and J gave up 0 bases, with 17 bases separating them. Germline assignment: CDR1 MNHEY and CDR2 SVGEGT. The CDR3 loop spans 18 amino acids. The CDR3 spells CASSYVIGLHLAKNIQYF. In DNA form, the CDR3 reads TGTGCCAGCAGTTACGTAATAGGACTGCACCTAGCCAAAAACATTCAGTACTTC.